Below, one TCR beta chain is given with its context. Following a re-call of the 5' RACE reads, TCRdb has one entry per CDR3 protein and lacks DNA. The table for this sample gives 150,000 or so distinct CDR3 sequences. The CDR3 has 14 amino acids. CDR1 and CDR2 from the germline V gene are SQVTM and ANQGSEA. These data originate in a study of monozygotic twins with inflammatory bowel disease. Sequencing used blood. The origin of this receptor is a human donor with ulcerative colitis or Crohn's disease, or a healthy co-twin of an affected twin (not recorded which). The chain uses TRBV29-1 and TRBJ2-6. The CDR3 sequence is CSVAVGSGANVLTF.